This record covers a single T cell receptor beta chain. Its antigen is still unknown. The sample belongs to a study of beta chain features in type 1 diabetes. Regarding the study as a whole: Over-representation of high TCR-expressing cells was a possible consequence of cDNA sequencing. There were fewer insertions and more deletions at the VDJ junctions of type 1 diabetes patients. All four CD4+ subsets of Type 1 diabetes patients contained TCRB CDR3s that were moderately but significantly shorter. Researchers reported that naive, central memory and Treg TCRB repertoires appeared more similar in patients than in healthy donors.

There are 14 residues in the CDR3. With V trimmed by 4 bases and J by 4 bases, 4 bases remained unmatched. Germline CDR1 is SGHTA and CDR2 is FQGNSA. Expressed TCRB transcripts got sequenced, as all isolated RNA was reverse transcribed. Only in-frame clones appear in the TCRdb table, and some are missing; sequencing was by immunoSEQ multiplex PCR. Among about 360,000 clones listed, 10% to 15% were seen once. The chain combines TRBV7-2 with TRBJ2-7, with 10 nucleotides matching TRBD2. Specimen: naive CD4+ T cells from blood. The clonotype originates from a man younger than 35 in good health. As DNA, the CDR3 is TGTGCCAGCAGCTGGGCTAGCGGGAGTTACGAGCAGTACTTC. Its protein product is CASSWASGSYEQYF.